The 14 T cell receptor beta chains listed next were all sequenced from one sample in a study of OX40 agonist ivuxolimab in advanced cancers. Method: immunoSEQ multiplex PCR; TCRdb's copy keeps in-frame clones and lacks some. Of 77,000 or so clones in the sample, roughly 86% were seen once. Sequences were derived from CD4+ or CD8+ T cells sorted from blood, sampled in a trial of the OX40 agonist ivuxolimab. The receptors derive from an adult with an advanced solid tumor such as melanoma, head and neck, liver or kidney cancer.

The chain carries TRBV15 and TRBJ2-1; possibly TRBD2 for D (6 bases). Germline lookup yields CDR1 LNHNV and CDR2 YYDKDF (reference sequence). The CDR3 is 13 residues long. V was cut by 1 base and J by 10 bases, with 11 bases left in between. Written as DNA, the CDR3 is TGTGCCACCAGCAGAGTAGGTGGGAGGGAGCAGTTCTTC. Translating it yields CATSRVGGREQFF.

This chain connects TRBV6-5 to TRBJ1-3; TRBD1 matches 9 bases. V lost 4 bases, J lost 2 bases, and 6 bases stayed unmatched. The CDR3 runs to 16 residues. Per germline, CDR1 MNHEY and CDR2 SVGAGI. In nucleotides, the CDR3 is TGTGCCAGCAGTTCGTTACAGGGGGCGGCTGGAAACACCATATATTTT. Its translation: CASSSLQGAAGNTIYF.

This clone appeared a single time. The chain links TRBV5-1 to TRBJ1-1, with 10 bases that match TRBD1. With V trimmed by 4 bases and J by 6 bases, 6 bases remained unmatched. The germline gives CDR1 SGHRS, CDR2 YFSETQ. The CDR3 length is 14 residues. The CDR3 bases are TGCGCCAGCAGCGCGACAGGGGGCACGGCTGAAGCTTTCTTT. This gives the protein CASSATGGTAEAFF.

The chain combines TRBV7-2 with TRBJ2-7; 7 bases align to TRBD1. Germline V gene lookup returns CDR1 SGHTA and CDR2 FQGNSA. The CDR3 length is 13 residues. V lost 1 base, J lost 9 bases, and 6 bases stayed unmatched. DNA of the CDR3: TGTGCCAGCAGCTTAGGACAACACAGGGGGCAGTACTTC. It encodes CASSLGQHRGQYF.

The rearrangement joins TRBV27 to TRBJ1-2; 11 nucleotides align to TRBD1. Germline V gene sequence: CDR1 MNHEY, CDR2 SMNVEV (reference sequence). Losses at the gene ends were 4 bases for V and 3 bases for J; bases not matched to a gene: 4. The CDR3 is made up of 15 amino acids. The CDR3 sequence is CASSYRTGGDYGYTF. The CDR3 DNA follows: TGTGCCAGCAGTTACAGGACAGGGGGCGACTATGGCTACACCTTC.

This chain joins TRBV16 and TRBJ1-1, with D perhaps TRBD1 (6 bases). V lost 2 bases, J lost 7 bases, and 17 bases lay in between. CDR1 is KGHSY, CDR2 FQNENV, per germline. CDR3 length equals 15 residues. The CDR3 DNA sequence: TGTGCCAGCAGCCAAAGGGGGTTTGGGTTGAATGAAGCTTTCTTT. Translation: CASSQRGFGLNEAFF.

In the case of this clone: The sample contains more than one DNA sequence encoding this CDR3. The chain uses TRBV18 and TRBJ1-2; 11 bases agree with TRBD1. CDR1 is KGHSH and CDR2 is LQKENI in the germline V gene. The CDR3 extends over 15 amino acids. Germline trimming cut 5 bases from V and 8 bases from J; bases unmatched to any gene: 10. The CDR3 loop is CASSGQGARRKGYTF. In DNA, the CDR3 is TGTGCCAGCTCAGGACAGGGGGCGCGAAGGAAAGGCTACACCTTC.

The chain links TRBV5-6 to TRBJ2-3; D might be TRBD2 (7 bases). This CDR3 has 16 amino acids. Trimming pared 7 bases from V and 4 bases from J, leaving 22 bases between. CDR1 is SGHDT and CDR2 is YYEEEE in the germline V gene. The CDR3 sequence: CASGGTFGGPADTQYF. In DNA form, the CDR3 reads TGTGCCAGCGGAGGCACCTTCGGGGGGCCCGCAGATACGCAGTATTTT.

This chain uses TRBV27 with TRBJ2-2, with a possible D match to TRBD2 (5 bases). The germline V gene has CDR1 MNHEY and CDR2 SMNVEV (reference sequence). V lost 7 bases and J lost 7, with 16 bases in between. The CDR3 loop spans 14 amino acids. CDR3 DNA sequence: TGTGCCAGCAATCCTTCCCGAGGGAACGGGGAGCTGTTTTTT. Translating gives CASNPSRGNGELFF.

V is TRBV5-1 and J is TRBJ2-6; TRBD2 aligns across 11 bases. Germline trimming cut 10 bases from V and 0 bases from J; bases unmatched to any gene: 21. Germline values: CDR1 SGHRS, CDR2 YFSETQ. The CDR3 consists of 21 residues. In nucleotides, the CDR3 is TGCGCCGGCCGGGGCGGGGCGAGACATAGCGGGAGGGCCTCTGGGGCCAACGTCCTGACTTTC. Amino acids: CAGRGGARHSGRASGANVLTF.

This chain joins TRBV7-6 and TRBJ1-2; D is perhaps TRBD1 (5 bases). Germline-derived CDR1 and CDR2 are SGHVS and FNYEAQ. The ends were cut back, 5 bases at V and 4 bases at J, with 17 bases in the middle. The CDR3 contains 15 residues. The CDR3 sequence is CASSPEGEGSYGYTF. In DNA, the CDR3 is TGTGCCAGCAGCCCCGAGGGTGAGGGGTCCTATGGCTACACCTTC.

Regarding this clone: The sample carries other DNA sequences with the same CDR3. The chain uses TRBV14 and TRBJ1-1, with D unclear. The V gene's germline CDR1 is SGHDN and CDR2 FVKESK. Trimming left V 2 bases short and J 0 bases short, with 13 bases between. The CDR3 is made up of 16 amino acids. This CDR3 reads CASSQTALRMNTEAFF. The CDR3 DNA reads TGTGCCAGCAGCCAAACGGCCCTGAGAATGAACACTGAAGCTTTCTTT.

The chain is built from TRBV30 and TRBJ2-7; D perhaps matches TRBD1 (6 bases). V gave up 6 bases and J gave up 0 bases, with 12 bases separating them. The CDR3 is 13 residues long. The germline gives CDR1 GTSNPN, CDR2 SVGIG (reference sequence). CDR3 in DNA: TGTGCCTGTACAGGGCACCGCTCCTACGAGCAGTACTTC. Its translation: CACTGHRSYEQYF.

The chain has TRBV4-1 and TRBJ2-2; TRBD2 might be the D (5 bases). The CDR3 is 18 residues long. Germline-derived CDR1 and CDR2 are MGHRA and YSYEKL. V was pared by 1 base and J by 0 bases, with 15 bases between. CDR3 sequence: CASSQVRGQAANTGELFF. The DNA of the CDR3 is TGCGCCAGCAGCCAAGTCCGAGGGCAAGCTGCGAACACCGGGGAGCTGTTTTTT.